This T cell receptor (beta chain) was observed in a study of T cells in Graves' hyperthyroidism and ophthalmopathy. Study context: Staff took peripheral blood when the initial diagnosis was made, before any treatment began.

Study outcomes and limitations: Ophthalmopathy stood apart from stable hyperthyroidism in a 13 V-J model.

Germline V gene sequence: CDR1 SGHRS, CDR2 YFSETQ. With 3 bases clipped from V and 5 bases from J, the junction kept 7 bases outside the gene matches. CDR3 length: 14 amino acids. Concerning this clonotype itself: The antigen remains unidentified.

Amplification targeted TCR beta CDR3 regions from RNA transcripts. HTBI primers drove first-round RT-PCR of the TCR CDR3. Each CDR3 protein is one row after TCRdb ran MiXCR on the multiplex PCR reads. The sample records roughly 710,000 distinct CDR3 sequences, just over 35% being singletons. Reasons for excluding patients were uncontrolled infection, other autoimmune disease, pregnancy or lactation. Diagnosis rested on symptoms, serum thyroxine and TRAb, thyroid ultrasound, and orbital computed tomography. V gene TRBV5-1 combines with J gene TRBJ2-5; TRBD1 aligns across 7 bases. The receptor's source is a woman aged 40-49 years with Graves' hyperthyroidism. The material sequenced was blood. CDR3 protein: CASSWGTVAETQYF. DNA of the CDR3: TGCGCCAGCAGCTGGGGGACAGTCGCCGAGACCCAGTACTTC.